A selection of T cell receptor beta chains follows, all from one sample in a study of beta chain features in type 1 diabetes. Sequencing was performed with immunoSEQ multiplex PCR; in TCRdb, only in-frame clones are kept and a portion is missing. The table has 200,000 to 300,000 clones, approximately 20% seen once. The sequenced material came from naive CD4+ T cells from blood. These receptors all come from a woman aged 40 to 50 with type 1 diabetes. Both conserved end residues are part of each CDR3. The order of the fields is CDR3 protein, CDR3 DNA, J gene, D gene, V gene, clone size. D genes are given only for firm matches. Clone size is stated in some rows and not others, as once, few, many or a class when expanded.

CASREAHYGYTF TGTGCCAGCAGAGAGGCGCACTATGGCTACACCTTC TRBJ1-2 NA TRBV28 NA
CASSLVRGDTEAFF TGCGCCAGCAGCTTGGTTAGGGGCGACACTGAAGCTTTCTTT TRBJ1-1 NA TRBV5-1 NA
CACSTGSGNTIYF TGTGCTTGCTCAACAGGGTCTGGAAACACCATATATTTT TRBJ1-3 NA TRBV25-1 few
CASREYNEQFF TGTGCCAGCAGGGAGTACAATGAGCAGTTCTTC TRBJ2-1 NA TRBV6-5 few
CASSQEGARNTEAFF TGTGCCAGCAGCCAAGAGGGGGCCAGGAACACTGAAGCTTTCTTT TRBJ1-1 NA TRBV4-2 NA
CASSLITTGKDGYTF TGTGCCAGCAGTTTGATAACGACAGGGAAGGATGGCTACACCTTC TRBJ1-2 TRBD1 TRBV28 NA
CASSENSNQPQHF TGTGCCAGCAGCGAGAATAGCAATCAGCCCCAGCATTTT TRBJ1-5 NA TRBV5-4 NA
CASSLKRTSGRETQYF TGTGCCAGCAGCTTGAAGAGGACTAGCGGGAGGGAGACCCAGTACTTC TRBJ2-5 TRBD2 TRBV5-4 few
CASSQGATGGETQYF TGCGCCAGCAGCCAAGGTGCGACAGGGGGGGAGACCCAGTACTTC TRBJ2-5 TRBD1 TRBV4-1 NA
CAWSVGGGQPQHF TGTGCCTGGAGTGTAGGGGGAGGGCAGCCCCAGCATTTT TRBJ1-5 NA TRBV30 NA
CASSVGTGNYGYTF TGTGCCAGCAGCGTGGGGACAGGAAACTATGGCTACACCTTC TRBJ1-2 TRBD1 TRBV9 NA
CSVESVNTEAFF TGCAGCGTTGAATCGGTGAACACTGAAGCTTTCTTT TRBJ1-1 NA TRBV29-1 NA
CASSQDIGGTGGKYEQYF TGCGCCAGCAGCCAGGACATTGGCGGGACAGGGGGAAAATACGAGCAGTACTTC TRBJ2-7 TRBD1 TRBV4-3 NA
CSARGGAEQYF TGCAGTGCTAGAGGTGGGGCCGAGCAGTACTTC TRBJ2-7 NA TRBV20-1 NA
CASSLGHPSGTEAFF TGTGCCAGCAGCTTGGGGCACCCGTCGGGCACTGAAGCTTTCTTT TRBJ1-1 NA TRBV5-6 few
CASSEGGGSYEQYF TGTGCCAGCAGTGAAGGTGGAGGGTCCTACGAGCAGTACTTC TRBJ2-7 NA TRBV25-1 NA
CASSQAFTGNQPQHF TGCGCCAGCAGCCAGGCCTTTACAGGCAATCAGCCCCAGCATTTT TRBJ1-5 NA TRBV4-3 NA
CASSPRGLAGVWEQYF TGTGCCAGCAGCCCGAGGGGACTAGCGGGAGTTTGGGAGCAGTACTTC TRBJ2-7 TRBD2 TRBV14 few
CASSFRLAGSTDTQYF TGCGCCAGCAGCTTTCGACTAGCGGGGAGCACAGATACGCAGTATTTT TRBJ2-3 TRBD2 TRBV5-1 NA
CASSQTSGRIDEQFF TGTGCCAGCAGTCAAACTAGCGGGAGGATAGATGAGCAGTTCTTC TRBJ2-1 TRBD2 TRBV27 NA
CASSIGGGGGDEQFF TGTGCCAGTAGTATAGGGGGTGGAGGCGGCGATGAGCAGTTCTTC TRBJ2-1 NA TRBV19 NA
CSVRDTEKLFF TGCAGCGTCCGGGACACTGAAAAACTGTTTTTT TRBJ1-4 NA TRBV29-1 few
CASSLGQALSYEQYF TGTGCCAGCAGCTTAGGACAGGCGCTCTCCTACGAGCAGTACTTC TRBJ2-7 NA TRBV7-9 few
CASSLVGEGQPQHF TGTGCCAGCAGCTTAGTAGGGGAGGGACAGCCCCAGCATTTT TRBJ1-5 NA TRBV7-9 NA
CASTPLAGGNWGNEQFF TGTGCCAGCACCCCACTAGCGGGAGGTAACTGGGGGAATGAGCAGTTCTTC TRBJ2-1 TRBD2 TRBV27 NA
CASSLATYNEQFF TGTGCCAGCAGCTTAGCTACTTACAATGAGCAGTTCTTC TRBJ2-1 NA TRBV11-3 NA
CAWSVGTGSGYTF TGTGCCTGGAGTGTTGGGACAGGGTCTGGCTACACCTTC TRBJ1-2 TRBD1 TRBV30 once
CASRFRQGFTGELFF TGTGCCAGTAGGTTTAGGCAGGGGTTCACCGGGGAGCTGTTTTTT TRBJ2-2 NA TRBV19 NA
CASSQEGRGYAVDGYTF TGTGCCAGCAGCCAAGAAGGGAGGGGGTACGCTGTCGATGGCTACACCTTC TRBJ1-2 NA TRBV4-2 NA
CASSLQLTGGGYTF TGTGCCAGCAGTCTCCAACTGACAGGGGGCGGCTACACCTTC TRBJ1-2 TRBD1 TRBV6-1 NA
CASSVAGSSAYEQYF TGTGCCAGCAGCGTAGCTGGTAGCTCAGCCTACGAGCAGTACTTC TRBJ2-7 NA TRBV9 NA
CASSEQGGLGYGYTF TGTGCCAGCAGTGAACAGGGAGGTTTGGGCTATGGCTACACCTTC TRBJ1-2 NA TRBV2 NA
CSVAAGGPTDTQYF TGCAGCGTTGCGGCAGGGGGGCCCACAGATACGCAGTATTTT TRBJ2-3 NA TRBV29-1 few
CASRGQAYEQYF TGTGCCAGCAGGGGACAGGCCTACGAGCAGTACTTC TRBJ2-7 TRBD1 TRBV6-5 NA
CASSPLPGQGNEQYF TGTGCCAGCTCACCACTCCCGGGACAGGGGAACGAGCAGTACTTC TRBJ2-7 TRBD1 TRBV18 NA
CASSATSGRSSYEQYF TGTGCCAGCAGCGCGACTAGCGGGAGGTCCTCCTACGAGCAGTACTTC TRBJ2-7 TRBD2 TRBV9 once
CASSLGNQGNEQFF TGTGCCAGCAGCTTAGGCAACCAGGGAAATGAGCAGTTCTTC TRBJ2-1 NA TRBV7-3 few
CASSLVEGGFMNTEAFF TGCGCCAGCAGCTTGGTTGAAGGGGGATTTATGAACACTGAAGCTTTCTTT TRBJ1-1 NA TRBV5-1 NA
CASSIQGEGTQYF TGCGCCAGCAGCATACAGGGGGAGGGGACCCAGTACTTC TRBJ2-5 NA TRBV5-1 few
CASSPDRNYGYTF TGTGCCAGCTCCCCAGACAGGAACTATGGCTACACCTTC TRBJ1-2 NA TRBV18 NA
CASSYVGAQETQYF TGTGCCAGCAGTTACGTGGGGGCACAGGAGACCCAGTACTTC TRBJ2-5 NA TRBV6-5 NA
CASSLSPGGYGYTF TGTGCCAGCAGTTTATCGCCAGGAGGGTATGGCTACACCTTC TRBJ1-2 NA TRBV28 few
CASRRTGDNSVLF TGTGCCAGCAGACGGACAGGGGATAACTCCGTGCTCTTC TRBJ2-1 TRBD1 TRBV6-5 NA